This is a list of T cell receptor beta chains from one sample in a study of identical twins. From the 5' RACE reads, TCRdb called clonotypes with MiXCR, one entry per CDR3 protein. The profile shows about 890,000 distinct CDR3 sequences, 9% to 15% of them singletons. The sample was also linked to a second study, of yellow fever vaccine responses in identical twins.

Sequenced input: PBMCs. The receptors stem from a woman under 30 in good health. The conserved cysteine and the conserved F or W are not part of the CDR3 here. D genes are given only for firm matches. Some rows mark clone size as missing; the rest say once, few, many or name a class of expanded clone.

TRBV5-1 | many | NA | ASSLGNLGGERTQY
TRBV7-9 | NA | NA | ASSLEGGLSYNEQF
TRBV5-1 | NA | TRBD2 | ASSLGVRLLAGGEETQY
TRBV5-1 | NA | TRBD2 | ASSPAGGAGQETQY
TRBV28 | NA | TRBD2 | ASSLSSSGGAWEETQY
TRBV7-2 | many | TRBD1 | ASSASVGQGARTEAF
TRBV12-3/TRBV12-4 | NA | NA | ASTPFGQGGSPLH
TRBV6-1 | few | NA | ASSPGRHNQPQH
TRBV12-3/TRBV12-4 | few | TRBD1 | ASRPWGTVNEQF
TRBV4-1 | many | NA | ASSQPRTGKAGGYT
TRBV3-1 | many | NA | ASSQQGGTEAF
TRBV12-3/TRBV12-4 | many | NA | ASSRGDQPQH
TRBV5-1 | many | NA | ASRRQANTEAF
TRBV6-6 | NA | NA | ASGSVPDTQY
TRBV3-1 | NA | NA | ASSHRDTNKNIQY
TRBV20-1 | NA | TRBD2 | SAMDASGGAPNEQF
TRBV6-6 | few | NA | ASSSSPLEQY
TRBV7-2 | many | NA | ASSLMWTPQGMDTQY
TRBV2 | few | TRBD2 | ASSTAGEQF
TRBV5-1 | few | TRBD2 | ASGRSGGASDTQY
TRBV5-1 | NA | TRBD1 | ASSLGQGPGYIQY
TRBV10-3 | few | NA | AISGTGTNEKLF
TRBV20-1 | few | NA | SARLKNEAF
TRBV28 | NA | NA | AIGMGNEQF
TRBV10-3 | few | NA | AISERESRAEQF
TRBV2 | NA | TRBD2 | ASREASGTYEQY
TRBV4-1 | few | NA | ASSQEHRPNSPLH
TRBV6-2/TRBV6-3 | NA | TRBD2 | ASRIAGLAGGSYNEQF
TRBV7-8 | few | TRBD1 | ASSLVRDRGRFYNEQF
TRBV7-6 | NA | NA | ASSSNSGAYNEQF
TRBV14 | NA | TRBD2 | ASSQEYTSGSRTQY
TRBV10-1 | NA | NA | ASSESGTSAASTDTQY
TRBV6-2/TRBV6-3 | few | TRBD1 | ASSRDRVDREQY
TRBV6-5 | few | NA | ASSYIGSNQPQH
TRBV28 | NA | NA | ASSLSTDNTGELF
TRBV20-1 | few | NA | SAIVTNTGELF
TRBV28 | NA | TRBD1 | ASGDRDREDSEQY
TRBV5-1 | NA | TRBD1 | ASSNSQGARRNEQF
TRBV2 | once | NA | ASSELVLASEQF
TRBV2 | few | NA | ASSEVGSHEQY
TRBV29-1 | NA | NA | SVETNGKRRYNEQF
TRBV7-9 | few | TRBD2 | ASSLGVSGSGEQY
TRBV10-3 | many | NA | AISGIADEQF
TRBV27 | once | NA | ASSSLGTGWDTQY
TRBV25-1 | few | NA | ASSDPREGGEQF
TRBV7-3 | few | NA | ASTLQGYEQY